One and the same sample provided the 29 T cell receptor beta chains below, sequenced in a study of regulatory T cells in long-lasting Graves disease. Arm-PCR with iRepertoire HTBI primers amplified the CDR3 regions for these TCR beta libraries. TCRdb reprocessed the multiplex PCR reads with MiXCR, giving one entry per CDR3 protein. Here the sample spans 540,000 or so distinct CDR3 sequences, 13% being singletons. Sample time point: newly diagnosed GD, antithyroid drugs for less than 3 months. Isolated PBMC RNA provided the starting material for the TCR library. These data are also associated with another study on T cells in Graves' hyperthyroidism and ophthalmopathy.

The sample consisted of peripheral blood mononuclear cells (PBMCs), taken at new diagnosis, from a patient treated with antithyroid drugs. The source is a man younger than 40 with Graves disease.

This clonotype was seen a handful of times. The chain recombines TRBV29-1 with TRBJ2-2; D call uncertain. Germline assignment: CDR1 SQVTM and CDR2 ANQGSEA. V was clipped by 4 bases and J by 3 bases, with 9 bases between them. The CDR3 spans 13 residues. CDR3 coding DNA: TGCAGCGTTGTAAGGTCGGACACCGGGGAGCTGTTTTTT. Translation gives CSVVRSDTGELFF.

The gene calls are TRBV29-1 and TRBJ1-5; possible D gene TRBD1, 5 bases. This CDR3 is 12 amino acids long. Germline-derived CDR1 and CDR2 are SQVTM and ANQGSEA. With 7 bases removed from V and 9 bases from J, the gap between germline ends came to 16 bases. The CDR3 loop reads CSGGAPPSPQHF. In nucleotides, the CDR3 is TGCAGCGGAGGGGCTCCGCCATCGCCCCAGCATTTT.

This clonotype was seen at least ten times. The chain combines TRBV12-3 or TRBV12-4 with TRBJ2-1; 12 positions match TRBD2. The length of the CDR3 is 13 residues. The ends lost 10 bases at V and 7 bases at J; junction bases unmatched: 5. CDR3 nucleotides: TGTGCCACCAGGACTAGCGGGATAAATGAGCAGTTCTTC. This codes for CATRTSGINEQFF.

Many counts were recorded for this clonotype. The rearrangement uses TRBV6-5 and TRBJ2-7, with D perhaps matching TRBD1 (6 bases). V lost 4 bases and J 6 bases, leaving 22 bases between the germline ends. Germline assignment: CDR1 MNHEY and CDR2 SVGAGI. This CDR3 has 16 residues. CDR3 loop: CASSSGTRIGLSEQYF. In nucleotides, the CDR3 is TGTGCCAGCAGTTCCGGGACACGGATTGGGCTCTCCGAGCAGTACTTC.

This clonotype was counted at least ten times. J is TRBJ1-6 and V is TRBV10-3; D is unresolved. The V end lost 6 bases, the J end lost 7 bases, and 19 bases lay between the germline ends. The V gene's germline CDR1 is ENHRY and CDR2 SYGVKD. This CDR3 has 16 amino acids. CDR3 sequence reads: CAISPAGRRENSPLHF. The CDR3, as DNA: TGTGCCATCAGCCCCGCGGGGAGGAGAGAGAATTCACCCCTCCACTTT.

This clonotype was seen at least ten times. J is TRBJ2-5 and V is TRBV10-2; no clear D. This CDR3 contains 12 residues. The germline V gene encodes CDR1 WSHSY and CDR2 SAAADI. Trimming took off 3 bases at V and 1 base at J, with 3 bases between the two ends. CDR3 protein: CASSDSQETQYF. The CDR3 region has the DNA TGCGCCAGCAGTGACAGCCAAGAGACCCAGTACTTC.

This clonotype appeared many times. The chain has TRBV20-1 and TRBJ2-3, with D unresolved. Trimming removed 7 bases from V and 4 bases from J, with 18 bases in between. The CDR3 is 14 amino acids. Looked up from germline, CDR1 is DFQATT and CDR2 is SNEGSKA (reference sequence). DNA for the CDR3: TGCAGTGTTGAAAAGGACCCAAGGGCAGATACGCAGTATTTT. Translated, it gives CSVEKDPRADTQYF.

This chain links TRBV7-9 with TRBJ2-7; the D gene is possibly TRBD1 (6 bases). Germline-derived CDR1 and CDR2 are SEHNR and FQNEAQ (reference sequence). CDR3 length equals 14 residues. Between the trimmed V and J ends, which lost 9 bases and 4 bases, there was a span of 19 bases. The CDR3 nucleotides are TGTGCCAGTTCGATCGGGACATACACATACGAGCAGTACTTC. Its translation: CASSIGTYTYEQYF.

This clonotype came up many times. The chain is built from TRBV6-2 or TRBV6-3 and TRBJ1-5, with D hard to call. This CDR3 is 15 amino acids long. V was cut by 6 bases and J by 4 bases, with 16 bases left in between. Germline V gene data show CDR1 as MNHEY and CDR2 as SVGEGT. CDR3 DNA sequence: TGTGCCAGCAGGCTAAACCTGCGCGGGAATCAGCCCCAGCATTTT. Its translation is CASRLNLRGNQPQHF.

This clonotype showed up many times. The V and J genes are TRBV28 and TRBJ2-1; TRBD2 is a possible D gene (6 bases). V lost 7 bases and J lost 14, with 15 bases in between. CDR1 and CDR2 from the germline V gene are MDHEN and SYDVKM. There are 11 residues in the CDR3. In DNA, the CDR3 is TGTGCCAGCACCTCAACAGCGGGCAAGTTCTTC. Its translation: CASTSTAGKFF.

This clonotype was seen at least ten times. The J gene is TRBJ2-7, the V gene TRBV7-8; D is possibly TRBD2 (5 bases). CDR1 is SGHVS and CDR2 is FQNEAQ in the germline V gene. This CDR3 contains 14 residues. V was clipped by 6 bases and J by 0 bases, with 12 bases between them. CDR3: CASRLGRRSYEQYF. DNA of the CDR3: TGTGCCAGCAGACTAGGACGCCGCTCCTACGAGCAGTACTTC.

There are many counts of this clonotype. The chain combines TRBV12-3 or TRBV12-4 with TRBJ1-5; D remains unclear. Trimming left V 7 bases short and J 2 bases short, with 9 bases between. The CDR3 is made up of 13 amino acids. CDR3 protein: CASKLAGNQPQHF. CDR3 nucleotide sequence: TGTGCCAGCAAACTTGCGGGCAATCAGCCCCAGCATTTT.

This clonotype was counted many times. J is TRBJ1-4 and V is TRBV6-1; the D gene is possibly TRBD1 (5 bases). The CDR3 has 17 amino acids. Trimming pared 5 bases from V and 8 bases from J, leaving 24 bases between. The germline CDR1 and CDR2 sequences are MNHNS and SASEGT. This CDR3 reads CASSTAVRGTHREKLFF. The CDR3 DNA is TGTGCCAGCAGTACCGCGGTCCGCGGGACCCACCGGGAAAAACTGTTTTTT.

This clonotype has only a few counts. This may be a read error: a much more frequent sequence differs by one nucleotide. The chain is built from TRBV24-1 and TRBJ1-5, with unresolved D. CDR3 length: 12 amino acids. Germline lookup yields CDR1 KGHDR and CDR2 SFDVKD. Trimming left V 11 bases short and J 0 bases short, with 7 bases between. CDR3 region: CAIGDSNQPQHF. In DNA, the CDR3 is TGTGCCATCGGAGATAGCAATCAGCCCCAGCATTTT.

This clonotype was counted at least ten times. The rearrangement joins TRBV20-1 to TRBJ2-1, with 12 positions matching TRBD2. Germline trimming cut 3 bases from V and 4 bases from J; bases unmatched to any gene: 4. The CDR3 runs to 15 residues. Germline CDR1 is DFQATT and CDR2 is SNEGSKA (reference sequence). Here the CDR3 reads CSASLAGGLYNEQFF. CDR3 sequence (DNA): TGCAGTGCTAGCCTAGCGGGAGGGTTGTACAATGAGCAGTTCTTC.

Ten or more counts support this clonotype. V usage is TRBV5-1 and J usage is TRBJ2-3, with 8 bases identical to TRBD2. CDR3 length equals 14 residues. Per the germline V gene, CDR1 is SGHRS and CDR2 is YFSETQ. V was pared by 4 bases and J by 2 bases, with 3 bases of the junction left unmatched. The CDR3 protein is CASSDGRATDTQYF. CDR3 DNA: TGCGCCAGCAGCGACGGGAGGGCCACAGATACGCAGTATTTT. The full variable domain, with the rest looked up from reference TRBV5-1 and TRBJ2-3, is KAGVTQTPRYLIKTRGQQVTLSCSPISGHRSVSWYQQTPGQGLQFLFEYFSETQRNKGNFPGRFSGRQFSNSRSEMNVSTLELGDSALYLCASSDGRATDTQYFGPGTRLTVL.

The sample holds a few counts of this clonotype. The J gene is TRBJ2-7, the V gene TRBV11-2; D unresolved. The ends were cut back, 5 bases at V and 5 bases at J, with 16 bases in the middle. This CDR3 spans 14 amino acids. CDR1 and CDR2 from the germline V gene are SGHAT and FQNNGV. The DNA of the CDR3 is TGTGCCAGCAGCGTGGCGTGGGGTGGGGACGAGCAGTACTTC. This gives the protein CASSVAWGGDEQYF.

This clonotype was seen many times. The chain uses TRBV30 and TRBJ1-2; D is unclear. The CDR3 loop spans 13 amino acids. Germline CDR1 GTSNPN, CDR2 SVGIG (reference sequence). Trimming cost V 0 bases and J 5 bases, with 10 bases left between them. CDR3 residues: CAWSVERRYGYTF. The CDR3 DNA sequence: TGTGCCTGGAGTGTAGAACGGCGTTATGGCTACACCTTC.

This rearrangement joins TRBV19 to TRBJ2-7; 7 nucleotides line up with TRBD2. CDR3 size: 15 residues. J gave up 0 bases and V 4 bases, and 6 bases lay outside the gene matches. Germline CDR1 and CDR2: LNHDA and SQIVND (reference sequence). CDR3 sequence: CASSNRDYISYEQYF. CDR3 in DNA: TGTGCCAGTAGTAACCGGGACTACATCTCCTACGAGCAGTACTTC.

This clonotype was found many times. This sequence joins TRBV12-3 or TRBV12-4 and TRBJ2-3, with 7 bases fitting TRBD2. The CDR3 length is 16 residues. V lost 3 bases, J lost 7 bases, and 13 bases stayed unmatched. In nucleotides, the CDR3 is TGTGCCAGCAGTTTCAAACGGCGGGAGTCGGGGAATACGCAGTATTTT. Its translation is CASSFKRRESGNTQYF.

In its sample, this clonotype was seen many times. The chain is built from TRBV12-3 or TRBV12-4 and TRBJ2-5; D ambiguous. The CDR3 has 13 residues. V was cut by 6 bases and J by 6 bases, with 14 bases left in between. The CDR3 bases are TGTGCCAGCAGCCCCGTGGCAGGCAAGACCCAGTACTTC. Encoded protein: CASSPVAGKTQYF.

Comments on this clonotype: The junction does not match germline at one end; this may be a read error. The CDR3, as DNA: TGTACCAGCAGTGCTGACAGGGTGGCTGGGGCCAACGTCCTGACTTTC. Translating gives CTSSADRVAGANVLTF. The chain has TRBV27 and TRBJ2-6; 7 bases match TRBD1. The CDR3 spans 16 residues. Germline loops: CDR1 MNHEY, CDR2 SMNVEV (reference sequence).

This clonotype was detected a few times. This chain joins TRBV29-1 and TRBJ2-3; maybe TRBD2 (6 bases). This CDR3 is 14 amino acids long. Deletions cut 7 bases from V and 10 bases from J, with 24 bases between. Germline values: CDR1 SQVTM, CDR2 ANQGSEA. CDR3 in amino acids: CSGRIGTPAGAQYF. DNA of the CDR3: TGCAGCGGTCGTATCGGGACTCCCGCCGGAGCGCAGTATTTT.

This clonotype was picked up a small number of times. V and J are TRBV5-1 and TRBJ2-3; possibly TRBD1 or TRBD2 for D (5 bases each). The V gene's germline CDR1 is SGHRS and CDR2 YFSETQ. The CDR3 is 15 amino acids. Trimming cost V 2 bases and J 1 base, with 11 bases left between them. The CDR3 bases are TGCGCCAGCAGCTTTGGGCAGGGAGGCACAGATACGCAGTATTTT. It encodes CASSFGQGGTDTQYF.

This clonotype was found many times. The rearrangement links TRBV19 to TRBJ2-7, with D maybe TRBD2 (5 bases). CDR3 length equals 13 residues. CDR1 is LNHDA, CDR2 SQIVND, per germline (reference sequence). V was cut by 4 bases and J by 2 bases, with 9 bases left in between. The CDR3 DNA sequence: TGTGCCAGTAGTAGGACGGGGACCTACGAGCAGTACTTC. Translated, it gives CASSRTGTYEQYF.

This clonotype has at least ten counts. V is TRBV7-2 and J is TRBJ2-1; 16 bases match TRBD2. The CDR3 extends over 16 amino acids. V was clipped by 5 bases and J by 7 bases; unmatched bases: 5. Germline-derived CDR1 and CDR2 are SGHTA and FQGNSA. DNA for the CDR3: TGTGCCAGCAGCGAAAGGGGACTAGCGGGAGGGAATGAGCAGTTCTTC. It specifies CASSERGLAGGNEQFF.

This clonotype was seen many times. CDR3 residues: CSARDTGTWFTDTQYF. The CDR3 coding sequence is TGCAGTGCTAGAGATACCGGGACTTGGTTCACAGATACGCAGTATTTT. The chain couples TRBV20-1 to TRBJ2-3, with D tentatively TRBD2 (6 bases). The CDR3 runs 16 residues. The V gene lost 0 bases and the J gene lost 2 bases, with 15 bases spanning the gap. From germline, CDR1 is DFQATT and CDR2 SNEGSKA (reference sequence).

The CDR3 loop is CASSLGSGRTDNEQFF. Here the CDR3 DNA reads TGTGCCAGCAGCTTGGGGAGCGGGAGGACCGACAATGAGCAGTTCTTC. The V call is TRBV11-2, the J call TRBJ2-1; 9 nucleotides align to TRBD2. The germline gives CDR1 SGHAT, CDR2 FQNNGV. The J segment lost 5 bases and the V segment lost 3 bases, leaving 8 bases of the junction unmatched. The CDR3 extends over 16 amino acids.

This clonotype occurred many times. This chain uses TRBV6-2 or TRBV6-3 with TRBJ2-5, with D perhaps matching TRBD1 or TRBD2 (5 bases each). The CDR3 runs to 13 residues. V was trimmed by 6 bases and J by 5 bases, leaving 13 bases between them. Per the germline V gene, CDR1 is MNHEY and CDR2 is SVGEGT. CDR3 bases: TGTGCCAGCAGGATGCCGGGGCGGGAGACCCAGTACTTC. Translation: CASRMPGRETQYF.